The 30 T cell receptor beta chains listed next were all sequenced from one sample in a study of response to subunit inactivated influenza vaccine. MiXCR was run by TCRdb on the RT-PCR reads, yielding one entry per CDR3 protein. This sample has 500,000 to 700,000 distinct CDR3 sequences, with around a quarter found just once. The sample was also reused in another study, on T cells expressing NK-cell markers. As that report states: 5'RACE template switching with UMIs produced the TCR beta cDNA.

This material consisted of CD4+ T cells sorted from PBMCs, taken roughly 12 days after vaccination. These TCRs come from a man aged 45-65 years who received an inactivated influenza vaccine.

The chain is built from TRBV18 and TRBJ2-1; possibly TRBD2 for D (5 bases). Germline CDR1 KGHSH, CDR2 LQKENI. Trimming took 5 bases from V and 8 from J, leaving 19 bases between them. The CDR3 is 15 amino acids. CDR3 amino acids: CASSARGISIDEQFF. For the CDR3, the DNA is TGTGCCAGCTCAGCTAGAGGGATTAGTATCGATGAGCAGTTCTTC.

This clonotype was seen only a few times. Relative to the germline gene, one junction end is altered; a read error may explain this. V usage is TRBV11-1 and J usage is TRBJ2-2; TRBD2 matches 7 bases. The CDR3 has 18 residues. The germline V gene has CDR1 SGHAT and CDR2 FQDESV (reference sequence). The CDR3 sequence is CACSATGTNTGYTGELFF. The CDR3, as DNA: TGTGCCTGCAGCGCCACCGGGACTAACACCGGGTACACCGGGGAGCTGTTTTTT.

This clonotype was seen ten or more times. The chain has TRBV20-1 and TRBJ2-7; TRBD2 aligns across 8 bases. The trim removed 2 bases at V and 5 bases at J, leaving 17 bases unmatched. This CDR3 region has 17 residues. Germline V gene lookup returns CDR1 DFQATT and CDR2 SNEGSKA (reference sequence). Here the CDR3 DNA reads TGCAGTGCTAGACAATACCGGATAGCGGGAAGGATAGACGAGCAGTACTTC. Amino acid sequence: CSARQYRIAGRIDEQYF.

The table lists this clonotype with a few counts. The gene calls are TRBV6-1 and TRBJ1-2; 7 bases are shared with TRBD1. CDR1 is MNHNS and CDR2 is SASEGT in the germline V gene. CDR3 length: 14 residues. J lost 7 bases, V lost 0 bases, and 5 bases had no gene match. Here the CDR3 DNA reads TGTGCCAGCAGTGAAGCGGCAGGGGGGGGTGGCTACACCTTC. Translation: CASSEAAGGGGYTF.

V and J are TRBV4-3 and TRBJ2-1; 9 bases agree with TRBD2. V lost 4 bases and J lost 6; bases outside the gene matches: 10. The CDR3 consists of 16 residues. Per the germline V gene, CDR1 is LGHNA and CDR2 is YSLEER. CDR3 bases: TGCGCCAGCAGCCGCTACCCCGGGACTAGCCCCAATGAGCAGTTCTTC. This translates into CASSRYPGTSPNEQFF.

The chain carries TRBV20-1 and TRBJ2-2; D not certain. Germline V gene sequence: CDR1 DFQATT, CDR2 SNEGSKA (reference sequence). The V gene lost 1 base and the J gene lost 5 bases, with 11 bases spanning the gap. The CDR3 length is 14 residues. The DNA for the CDR3 is TGCAGTGCTAGAGGCACAGACGCTACCGGGGAGCTGTTTTTT. It is translated as CSARGTDATGELFF.

This clonotype was counted a few times. The chain combines TRBV5-6 with TRBJ2-3; 8 bases are a match to TRBD2. CDR1 and CDR2 (germline): SGHDT, YYEEEE. The J segment lost 2 bases and the V segment lost 4 bases, leaving 6 bases of the junction unmatched. The CDR3 runs 15 residues. CDR3 in DNA: TGTGCCAGCAGCCGACTAGCGCTATACACAGATACGCAGTATTTT. Translating gives CASSRLALYTDTQYF.

Comments on this clonotype: A clone one base away is much larger, so this may be a read error. The rearrangement uses TRBV29-1 and TRBJ2-3; no definite D call. Per germline, CDR1 SQVTM and CDR2 ANQGSEA. Deletions cut 5 bases from V and 1 base from J, with 10 bases between. The CDR3 totals 13 residues. The CDR3 loop reads CSVPWLGTDTQYF. Written as DNA, the CDR3 is TGCAGCGTTCCGTGGCTGGGCACAGATACGCAGTATTTT.

The rearrangement joins TRBV19 to TRBJ1-3; D unresolved. Trimming left V 4 bases short and J 5 bases short, with 9 bases between. Germline V lookup: CDR1 LNHDA, CDR2 SQIVND (reference sequence). The CDR3 totals 13 residues. Here the CDR3 reads CASSKPGRNTIYF. The CDR3 nucleotides are TGTGCCAGTAGTAAACCAGGAAGAAACACCATATATTTT.

The CDR3 sequence: CASSFRSSGSYNEQFF. CDR3 nucleotide sequence: TGTGCCAGCAGCTTTCGAAGTAGCGGTTCCTACAATGAGCAGTTCTTC. The chain joins TRBV11-1 to TRBJ2-1; TRBD2 is a possible D gene (6 bases). V lost 3 bases to trimming and J lost 1 base, with 13 bases between them. This CDR3 contains 16 residues. Germline CDR1 is SGHAT and CDR2 is FQDESV (reference sequence). The full variable domain, rest sourced from reference TRBV11-1 and TRBJ2-1, is EAEVAQSPRYKITEKSQAVAFWCDPISGHATLYWYRQILGQGPELLVQFQDESVVDDSQLPKDRFSAERLKGVDSTLKIQPAELGDSAMYLCASSFRSSGSYNEQFFGPGTRLTVL.

This clonotype was counted a few times. This sequence joins TRBV6-1 and TRBJ2-3; TRBD1 matches at 7 bases. Trimming cost V 6 bases and J 3 bases; bases outside gene matches: 9. This CDR3 comprises 15 residues. CDR1 and CDR2 (germline): MNHNS, SASEGT. This chain's CDR3 is CASRPNRGVTDTQYF. The DNA for the CDR3 is TGTGCCAGCAGACCGAACAGGGGAGTGACAGATACGCAGTATTTT.

The table lists this clonotype with a few counts. The V gene is TRBV20-1, the J gene TRBJ2-3; the match to TRBD2 covers 8 bases. Unmatched junction bases numbered 22, after V lost 3 bases and J lost 2 bases. There are 20 residues in the CDR3. Germline CDR1 DFQATT, CDR2 SNEGSKA (reference sequence). The CDR3 nucleotides are TGCAGTGCTAGTGTTCGGGGGGGATTCATTAAAACTTCACCCACAGATACGCAGTATTTT. Residues: CSASVRGGFIKTSPTDTQYF.

This clonotype has just a few counts. The chain combines TRBV25-1 with TRBJ1-1, with a tentative D call TRBD1 (5 bases). The CDR3 consists of 12 residues. Germline CDR1 is MGHDK and CDR2 is SYGVNS. Trimming removed 8 bases at V and 4 bases at J, with 11 bases between. This CDR3 reads CASGRGGTEAFF. In nucleotides, the CDR3 is TGTGCCAGCGGCCGGGGGGGCACTGAAGCTTTCTTT.

The chain joins TRBV5-5 to TRBJ1-1; 8 positions match TRBD1. V lost 2 bases to trimming and J lost 5 bases; unmatched junction nucleotides: 8. The CDR3 spans 15 residues. Germline assignment: CDR1 SGHKS and CDR2 YYEKEE (reference sequence). The CDR3 DNA is TGTGCCAGCAGCTTTAGACAGGGGAGAGAAACTGAAGCTTTCTTT. Amino acids: CASSFRQGRETEAFF.

In its sample, this clonotype was seen a few times. The chain joins TRBV5-1 to TRBJ2-5, with no clear D. Germline-derived CDR1 and CDR2 are SGHRS and YFSETQ. Trimming removed 0 bases from V and 7 bases from J, with 10 bases in between. This CDR3 has 13 residues. The CDR3 DNA reads as TGCGCCAGCAGCTTGGACAGCCCGGGGACCCAGTACTTC. Its protein product is CASSLDSPGTQYF. Full variable domain (rest looked up from reference TRBV5-1 and TRBJ2-5): KAGVTQTPRYLIKTRGQQVTLSCSPISGHRSVSWYQQTPGQGLQFLFEYFSETQRNKGNFPGRFSGRQFSNSRSEMNVSTLELGDSALYLCASSLDSPGTQYFGPGTRLLVL.

V and J are TRBV10-3 and TRBJ2-3; 8 bases map to TRBD2. CDR3 length equals 18 residues. V dropped 0 bases and J dropped 5; count of bases not matched to a gene: 13. CDR1 is ENHRY, CDR2 SYGVKD, per germline. The CDR3, as DNA: TGTGCCATCAGTGAGTCACGGGGGACTAGAAAAGGCGGAGATACGCAGTATTTT. Residues: CAISESRGTRKGGDTQYF.

This clonotype was seen more than once but under ten times. The genes are TRBV20-1 and TRBJ2-3, with 14 bases matching TRBD2. There are 18 residues in the CDR3. The V segment lost 6 bases and the J segment 1 base; nucleotides outside the gene matches: 12. CDR1 is DFQATT and CDR2 is SNEGSKA in the germline V gene (reference sequence). In DNA, the CDR3 is TGCAGTGCCCAATCCGGGACTAGCGGGAGTGGGGGCACAGATACGCAGTATTTT. The encoded protein is CSAQSGTSGSGGTDTQYF.

The chain combines TRBV12-3 or TRBV12-4 with TRBJ1-2; D perhaps matches TRBD1 (6 bases). This CDR3 contains 19 residues. The germline V and J ends were trimmed by 4 bases and 1 base, with 25 bases remaining between them. CDR3 nucleotides: TGTGCCAGCAGTTGGTCCAGGAGGGGGATTCCTCTTTATAACTATGGCTACACCTTC. This translates into CASSWSRRGIPLYNYGYTF.

The J gene is TRBJ2-2, the V gene TRBV7-9; D remains unclear. This CDR3 contains 12 residues. Germline CDR1 and CDR2: SEHNR and FQNEAQ (reference sequence). V lost 5 bases and J lost 4, with 5 bases in between. CDR3 amino acids: CASSRFTGELFF. In DNA, the CDR3 is TGTGCCAGCAGCCGGTTCACCGGGGAGCTGTTTTTT.

V is TRBV15 and J is TRBJ2-7; 7 bases are a match to TRBD1. Germline CDR1 and CDR2: LNHNV and YYDKDF (reference sequence). The V and J ends lost 0 bases and 13 bases, in that order; junction bases with no gene match: 9. This CDR3 is built from 13 residues. CDR3 in amino acids: CATSREDRAALYF. The CDR3, as DNA: TGTGCCACCAGCAGAGAAGACAGGGCAGCCCTATACTTC.

The gene calls are TRBV3-1 and TRBJ2-7; unclear D gene. CDR1 and CDR2 from the germline V gene are LGHDT and YNNKEL (reference sequence). This CDR3 is built from 13 residues. The V end lost 4 bases, the J end lost 6 bases, and 13 bases lay between the germline ends. The CDR3 sequence: CASSLSAGLEQYF. CDR3 coding DNA: TGTGCCAGCAGCCTTAGTGCTGGGCTCGAGCAGTACTTC.

The chain links TRBV20-1 to TRBJ1-1, with D possibly matching TRBD1 (5 bases). CDR3 size: 13 residues. Germline values: CDR1 DFQATT, CDR2 SNEGSKA (reference sequence). The V and J ends lost 8 bases and 4 bases respectively, with 17 bases between them. CDR3 DNA sequence: TGCAGTTATATGACAGACCTTCTCACTGAAGCTTTCTTT. Protein: CSYMTDLLTEAFF.

This clonotype was seen a single time. J is TRBJ2-7 and V is TRBV2, with D perhaps TRBD2 (6 bases). The CDR3 is 13 amino acids. Trimming cost V 4 bases and J 4 bases, with 11 bases left between them. Germline CDR1 SNHLY, CDR2 FYNNEI. The CDR3 protein is CASSGDLTYEQYF. The CDR3 DNA reads as TGTGCCAGCAGTGGGGACTTGACTTACGAGCAGTACTTC.

A few counts support this clonotype. V is TRBV20-1 and J is TRBJ2-3, with 10 bases identical to TRBD2. The CDR3 loop spans 13 amino acids. After removal of 3 bases from V and 10 bases from J, the junction contained 7 bases not matched to a gene. CDR1 and CDR2 (germline): DFQATT, SNEGSKA (reference sequence). The CDR3 reads CSASEGSGRPQYF. CDR3 DNA: TGCAGTGCTAGTGAGGGTAGCGGGAGGCCGCAGTATTTT.

The chain combines TRBV6-1 with TRBJ2-1, with TRBD2 identical over 12 bases. Trimming cost V 9 bases and J 2 bases; bases outside gene matches: 5. CDR1 MNHNS and CDR2 SASEGT come from the germline V gene. This CDR3 has 15 amino acids. CDR3 sequence: CASLAGGRTYNEQFF. In DNA form, the CDR3 reads TGTGCCAGTCTAGCGGGAGGGCGAACCTACAATGAGCAGTTCTTC.

The count of this clonotype is one. V usage is TRBV12-3 or TRBV12-4 and J usage is TRBJ2-1; D is unclear. The CDR3 is 12 amino acids. Deletions cut 2 bases from V and 10 bases from J, with 9 bases between. The CDR3 DNA reads as TGTGCCAGCAGTTTAACCCCGAGAGAGCAGTTCTTC. Translated, it gives CASSLTPREQFF.

This clonotype came up once. Mismatch with germline at one junction end may stem from a read error. The genes are TRBV2 and TRBJ2-7, with 10 positions matching TRBD1. The V gene's germline CDR1 is SNHLY and CDR2 FYNNEI. The length of the CDR3 is 14 residues. CDR3 sequence reads: CASSKAGTGDEQYF. The CDR3 DNA is TGTGCCAGCAGTAAAGCCGGGACAGGGGACGAGCAGTACTTC.

In its sample, this clonotype was seen a few times. The genes are TRBV10-3 and TRBJ2-6; maybe TRBD2 (5 bases). Trimming shortened V by 6 bases and J by 0 bases, and 6 bases separated the two germline ends. The germline V gene encodes CDR1 ENHRY and CDR2 SYGVKD. The CDR3 sequence is 14 residues long. Here the CDR3 DNA reads TGTGCCATCAGGCGGGCCTCTGGGGCCAACGTCCTGACTTTC. Translation gives CAIRRASGANVLTF.

The chain employs TRBV5-1 and TRBJ2-1; no clear D gene. This CDR3 contains 15 residues. Germline assignment: CDR1 SGHRS and CDR2 YFSETQ. V shed 1 base and J shed 0 bases, with 8 bases lying between them. CDR3 sequence reads: CASSLSRASYNEQFF. CDR3 nucleotides: TGCGCCAGCAGCTTGTCAAGAGCCTCCTACAATGAGCAGTTCTTC.

This clonotype was seen a few times. The V gene is TRBV15, the J gene TRBJ1-2; D unclear. This CDR3 comprises 12 residues. The V end was cut by 2 bases, the J end by 4 bases, with 5 bases between. Germline loops: CDR1 LNHNV, CDR2 YYDKDF (reference sequence). CDR3 nucleotide sequence: TGTGCCACCAGCAGACCGGGCTATGGCTACACCTTC. It is translated as CATSRPGYGYTF.